A single T cell receptor (beta chain) is shown here with its context. The antigen remains unidentified. The CDR3 sequence is 15 residues long. In germline, CDR1 is GTSNPN, CDR2 SVGIG (reference sequence). With 1 base clipped from V and 5 bases from J, the junction kept 11 bases outside the gene matches. The data were obtained in a study of OX40 agonist ivuxolimab in advanced cancers. Study information: People who had prior anti-PD-1, anti-PD-L1 or anti-CTLA-4 therapy could take part, and 40% had some. The study's findings and limits: Dosing at 0.1 to 3.0 mg/kg was accompanied by clonal expansion of CD4+ and CD8+ blood T cells by week 6.

Peripheral blood came from all dose cohorts at three timepoints. Sequencing was performed with immunoSEQ multiplex PCR; in TCRdb, only in-frame clones are kept and a portion is missing. The sample includes approximately 96,000 clones, less than 95% of them seen just once. The chain employs TRBV30 and TRBJ2-7; 7 bases fit TRBD1. The specimen comprised CD4+ or CD8+ T cells sorted from blood, sampled in a trial of the OX40 agonist ivuxolimab. The TCR originated in an adult with an advanced solid tumor such as melanoma, head and neck, liver or kidney cancer. The CDR3 coding sequence is TGTGCCTGGAGTGCCACTCTAAGACAGGGAAACGAGCAGTACTTC. Protein: CAWSATLRQGNEQYF.